This T cell receptor (beta chain) was recorded in a study of human T cells and chemical hapten exposure. Whole-study results and caveats: The study found that DPC sensitization did not change TCRs above 1 in 1000 frequency.

The CDR3 runs 15 residues. The V gene's germline CDR1 is SGHTA and CDR2 FQGNSA. After removal of 3 bases from V and 7 bases from J, the junction contained 7 bases not matched to a gene. In its sample, this clonotype was seen many times. Antigen unknown. Unfractionated whole blood was the source from which total RNA was extracted. It was the library that attached unique molecular identifiers to individual cDNA molecules. TCRdb re-derived calls from the 5' RACE reads in MiXCR, one entry per CDR3 protein. There are 120,000 to 150,000 distinct CDR3 sequences in the sample; roughly 4.1% occur only once, and around 1.5% lies in the top ten.

The V call is TRBV7-2, the J call TRBJ2-2, with TRBD1 identical over 8 bases. This sequence originates from a female donor in good health. The CDR3 bases are TGTGCCAGCAGCTTCGGACAGGGAAGGGGCGGGGAGCTGTTTTTT. As protein: CASSFGQGRGGELFF.